These 6 T cell receptor beta chains were sequenced from one sample in a study of Ad26.COV2.S vaccination and SARS-CoV-2 variants. Generated by immunoSEQ multiplex PCR, the TCRdb table keeps only in-frame clones and is missing some. In the table there are roughly 380,000 clones, approximately 84% of which are singletons. Regarding treatment: some 20 received Ad26.COV2.S at low or high dose, single or two shots; roughly five received placebo; per-sample allocation not given. On day 63 after the first injection, vaccine and placebo recipients gave samples. This specimen was peripheral blood, taken in a trial of Ad26.COV2.S vaccine versus placebo. Source of these receptors: a person between 18 and 60 years old who received the Ad26.COV2.S COVID-19 vaccine or a placebo.

This chain connects TRBV10-3 to TRBJ2-3; 11 bases are a match to TRBD2. Germline-derived CDR1 and CDR2 are ENHRY and SYGVKD. The CDR3 contains 16 residues. The V segment lost 6 bases and the J segment 3 bases; nucleotides outside the gene matches: 8. The CDR3 bases are TGTGCCATCAGGGGTACGGGACTAGCGGCTACAGATACGCAGTATTTT. Translating gives CAIRGTGLAATDTQYF.

The chain joins TRBV5-1 to TRBJ2-2; D possibly corresponds to TRBD1 (6 bases). The ends were cut back, 2 bases at V and 5 bases at J, with 10 bases in the middle. Looked up from germline, CDR1 is SGHRS and CDR2 is YFSETQ. CDR3 size: 14 residues. CDR3 sequence: CASSFWDITGELFF. In DNA, the CDR3 is TGCGCCAGCAGCTTTTGGGACATAACCGGGGAGCTGTTTTTT.

This clone has more than one count but fewer than ten. The CDR3 reads CASSPWGDRGLRTEAFF. The CDR3, as DNA: TGTGCCAGCAGCCCCTGGGGGGACAGGGGGCTAAGGACTGAAGCTTTCTTT. The chain uses TRBV7-9 and TRBJ1-1; 12 bases match TRBD1. CDR1 is SEHNR, CDR2 FQNEAQ, per germline (reference sequence). The trim removed 5 bases at V and 5 bases at J, leaving 12 bases unmatched. This CDR3 has 17 residues. Full variable domain (remainder filled in from reference TRBV7-9 and TRBJ1-1): DTGVSQNPRHKITKRGQNVTFRCDPISEHNRLYWYRQTLGQGPEFLTYFQNEAQLEKSRLLSDRFSAERPKGSFSTLEIQRTEQGDSAMYLCASSPWGDRGLRTEAFFGQGTRLTVV.

CDR3 sequence: CASSIDGGGFKNIQYF. CDR3 bases: TGTGCCAGTAGTATCGATGGGGGTGGGTTCAAAAACATTCAGTACTTC. The chain couples TRBV19 to TRBJ2-4; the D call may be TRBD1 or TRBD2 (5 bases each). The CDR3 contains 16 residues. Germline values: CDR1 LNHDA, CDR2 SQIVND (reference sequence). Trimming pared 3 bases from V and 3 bases from J, leaving 15 bases between.

A note on this clone: A much larger clonotype is one base distant, so this may be a read error. The CDR3 nucleotides are TGTGCCAGCAGCTTAGGGGTCTCTGGCTACACCTTC. Protein: CASSLGVSGYTF. The chain couples TRBV7-9 to TRBJ1-2; D is uncertain. CDR1 is SEHNR, CDR2 FQNEAQ, per germline (reference sequence). This CDR3 region has 12 residues. V was pared by 1 base and J by 7 bases, with 7 bases between. Full variable domain (rest looked up from reference TRBV7-9 and TRBJ1-2): DTGVSQNPRHKITKRGQNVTFRCDPISEHNRLYWYRQTLGQGPEFLTYFQNEAQLEKSRLLSDRFSAERPKGSFSTLEIQRTEQGDSAMYLCASSLGVSGYTFGSGTRLTVV.

V gene TRBV5-1 combines with J gene TRBJ2-1; 8 bases are shared with TRBD1. Germline CDR1 SGHRS, CDR2 YFSETQ. The CDR3 is made up of 13 amino acids. V lost 2 bases and J lost 8; bases outside the gene matches: 3. CDR3 coding DNA: TGCGCCAGCAGCTTCCAGGGGGCCTATGAGCAGTTCTTC. Amino acids: CASSFQGAYEQFF.